Shown below are 9 T cell receptor beta chains from a single sample sequenced in a study of cytomegalovirus exposure and HLA in healthy donors. PCR employed 60 Vbeta and 13 Jbeta primers. Profiled with immunoSEQ multiplex PCR; TCRdb holds only in-frame clones, not every one. Seen here are fewer than 120,000 clones, over 65% observed once, and the top ten hold 13%. Material for sequencing was PBMCs. The receptors derive from a man aged 25-45 years in good health and CMV-seropositive.

In its sample, this clone was seen a few times. The V and J genes are TRBV5-6 and TRBJ2-7; possible D gene TRBD1, 6 bases. Between the trimmed V and J ends, which lost 1 base and 2 bases, there was a span of 10 bases. Germline values: CDR1 SGHDT, CDR2 YYEEEE. The CDR3 consists of 14 residues. CDR3 in DNA: TGTGCCAGCAGCTTGTGGGCAGGGGCCTACGAGCAGTACTTC. Amino acid sequence: CASSLWAGAYEQYF.

This clone was observed a handful of times. The genes are TRBV6-1 and TRBJ2-2; the match to TRBD1 covers 9 bases. Per the germline V gene, CDR1 is MNHNS and CDR2 is SASEGT. The CDR3 covers 15 residues. The junction had 5 bases not matched to a gene; V was cut back by 6 bases and J by 3 bases. The CDR3: CASRSRDRDTGELFF. The CDR3 coding sequence is TGTGCCAGCAGATCCCGGGACAGGGACACCGGGGAGCTGTTTTTT.

The chain is built from TRBV6-1 and TRBJ2-4; the D gene is possibly TRBD2 (7 bases). The V end was cut by 2 bases, the J end by 7 bases, with 21 bases between. CDR1 and CDR2 from the germline V gene are MNHNS and SASEGT. The CDR3 length is 17 residues. In DNA, the CDR3 is TGTGCCAGCAGTGAATATCATCAGCTGAGGGGGGGGAACATTCAGTACTTC. Its protein product is CASSEYHQLRGGNIQYF.

The genes are TRBV28 and TRBJ2-7; 9 positions agree with TRBD2. Germline-derived CDR1 and CDR2 are MDHEN and SYDVKM. The CDR3 length is 14 residues. The V segment lost 6 bases and the J segment 6 bases; nucleotides outside the gene matches: 9. CDR3 region: CASRLSGGRFEQYF. The CDR3 DNA sequence: TGTGCCAGCAGGTTGAGCGGGGGGCGCTTCGAGCAGTACTTC.

The J gene is TRBJ1-1, the V gene TRBV9; D is unresolved. The CDR3 runs 12 residues. The V gene's germline CDR1 is SGDLS and CDR2 YYNGEE. The V end was cut by 3 bases, the J end by 3 bases, with 6 bases between. CDR3 protein: CASSDPDTEAFF. The CDR3 DNA reads TGTGCCAGCAGCGACCCGGACACTGAAGCTTTCTTT.

V gene TRBV7-2 combines with J gene TRBJ1-4, with D possibly matching TRBD1 (5 bases). V was trimmed by 5 bases and J by 0 bases, leaving 13 bases between them. The germline V gene encodes CDR1 SGHTA and CDR2 FQGNSA. CDR3 length equals 16 residues. This chain's CDR3 is CASSLGTVATNEKLFF. The CDR3 region has the DNA TGTGCCAGCAGCCTTGGGACTGTCGCAACTAATGAAAAACTGTTTTTT. The full variable domain, with the rest looked up from reference TRBV7-2 and TRBJ1-4, is GAGVSQSPSNKVTEKGKDVELRCDPISGHTALYWYRQSLGQGLEFLIYFQGNSAPDKSGLPSDRFSAERTGGSVSTLTIQRTQQEDSAVYLCASSLGTVATNEKLFFGSGTQLSVL.

The rearrangement uses TRBV5-6 and TRBJ2-1, with 8 bases fitting TRBD2. CDR3 length: 14 residues. Trimming removed 0 bases from V and 6 bases from J; junction bases left unmatched: 2. Germline lookup yields CDR1 SGHDT and CDR2 YYEEEE. The CDR3 here is CASSLGTSLNEQFF. For the CDR3, the DNA is TGTGCCAGCAGCTTGGGGACTAGCCTCAATGAGCAGTTCTTC. The variable domain in full, with the rest retrieved from reference TRBV5-6 and TRBJ2-1, is DAGVTQSPTHLIKTRGQQVTLRCSPKSGHDTVSWYQQALGQGPQFIFQYYEEEERQRGNFPDRFSGHQFPNYSSELNVNALLLGDSALYLCASSLGTSLNEQFFGPGTRLTVL.

The V call is TRBV6-4, the J call TRBJ1-2, with TRBD1 matching 7 bases. The germline V gene has CDR1 MRHNA and CDR2 SNTAGT. The ends lost 3 bases at V and 5 bases at J; junction bases unmatched: 3. This CDR3 comprises 13 residues. This CDR3 is CASSEGRGYGYTF. For the CDR3, the DNA is TGTGCCAGCAGTGAAGGCAGGGGGTATGGCTACACCTTC.

By frequency in the sample, this clone is large. This chain connects TRBV7-2 to TRBJ2-1, with D possibly TRBD1 on 5 matching bases. The V gene lost 7 bases and the J gene lost 0 bases, with 10 bases spanning the gap. This CDR3 has 14 amino acids. CDR1 is SGHTA, CDR2 FQGNSA, per germline. For the CDR3, the DNA is TGTGCCAGCACCATAGACAGCTCCTACAATGAGCAGTTCTTC. It specifies CASTIDSSYNEQFF.